This T cell receptor beta chain was sequenced during a study of blood T cells in healthy people across ages. V lost 0 bases and J lost 3; bases outside the gene matches: 13. This CDR3 has 18 residues. Germline V lookup: CDR1 LGHNA, CDR2 YSLEER. This clonotype was seen a handful of times. Together with a sample-barcoded 5' primer, a J-beta primer mix was included in a second PCR lasting roughly 6 to 12 cycles. TCRdb fed the 5' RACE reads into MiXCR, producing one record per CDR3 protein. The repertoire holds 650,000 to 900,000 distinct CDR3 sequences, with under 80% as singletons. Sequenced material: blood. The V call is TRBV4-3, the J call TRBJ2-7; 8 nucleotides match TRBD2. The TCR was taken from a man between 25 and 39 years old in good health. CDR3 DNA: TGCGCCAGCAGCCAAGAGGCAGCCTTAGCGGGGACGATCTACGAGCAGTACTTC. Protein: CASSQEAALAGTIYEQYF.